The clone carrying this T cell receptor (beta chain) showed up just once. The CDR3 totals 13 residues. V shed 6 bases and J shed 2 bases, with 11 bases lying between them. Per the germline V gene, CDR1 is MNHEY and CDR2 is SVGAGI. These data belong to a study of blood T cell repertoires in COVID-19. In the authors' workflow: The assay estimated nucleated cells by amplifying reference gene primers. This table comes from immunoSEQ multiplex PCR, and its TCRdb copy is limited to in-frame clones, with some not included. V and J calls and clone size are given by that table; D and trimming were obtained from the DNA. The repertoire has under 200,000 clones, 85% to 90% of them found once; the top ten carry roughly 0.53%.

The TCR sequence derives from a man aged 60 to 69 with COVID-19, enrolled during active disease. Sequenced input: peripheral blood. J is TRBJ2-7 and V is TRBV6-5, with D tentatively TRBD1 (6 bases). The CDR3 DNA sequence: TGTGCCAGCAGAAGACAGGAAACCTACGAGCAGTACTTC. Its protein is CASRRQETYEQYF.